This T cell receptor beta chain was retrieved from a study of T cells in Graves' hyperthyroidism and ophthalmopathy. General study results and limits: Model output signaled ophthalmopathy a median 6.5 months ahead of onset. Among clonotypes expanded in thyroid above 0.001, most were also found in blood.

Exclusion of patients followed from uncontrolled infection, other autoimmune disease, pregnancy or lactation. The CDR3 extends over 14 amino acids. The V and J ends lost 7 bases and 7 bases, in that order; junction bases with no gene match: 9. The germline V gene encodes CDR1 SEHNR and CDR2 FQNEAQ (reference sequence). A note on this clonotype: Its antigen is not known.

RNA transcripts yielded amplified TCR beta CDR3 regions. A first-round RT-PCR of the TCR CDR3 used the HTBI primer set. TCRdb re-called the multiplex PCR reads through MiXCR, storing one row per CDR3 protein. The table includes approximately 700,000 distinct CDR3 sequences, 45% detected once. This receptor was identified in an adult man with Graves' disease, either hyperthyroidism or ophthalmopathy (not recorded which). The sequencing sample was made of peripheral blood or thyroid tissue (not recorded which). This chain uses TRBV7-9 with TRBJ2-7, with TRBD2 matching 11 bases. CDR3 DNA sequence: TGTGCCAGCACTTTAGTACTAGCGGGAGCTGAGCAGTACTTC. Translated, it gives CASTLVLAGAEQYF.